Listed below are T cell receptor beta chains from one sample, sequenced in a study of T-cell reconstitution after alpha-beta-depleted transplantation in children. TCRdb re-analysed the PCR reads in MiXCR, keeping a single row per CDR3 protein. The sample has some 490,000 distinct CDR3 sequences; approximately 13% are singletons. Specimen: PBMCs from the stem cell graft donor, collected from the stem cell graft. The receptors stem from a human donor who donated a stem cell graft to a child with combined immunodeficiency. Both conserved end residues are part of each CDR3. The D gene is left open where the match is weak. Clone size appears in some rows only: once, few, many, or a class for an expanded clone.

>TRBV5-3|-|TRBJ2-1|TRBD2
CACWSGGRRNEQFF
TGTGCCTGTTGGAGCGGGGGGCGACGGAATGAGCAGTTCTTC
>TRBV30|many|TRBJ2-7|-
CAWSRPSRGQYF
TGTGCCTGGAGTCGACCGTCCCGCGGGCAGTACTTC
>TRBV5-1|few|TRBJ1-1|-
CASSLASVNTEAFF
TGCGCCAGCAGCTTGGCATCGGTGAACACTGAAGCTTTCTTT
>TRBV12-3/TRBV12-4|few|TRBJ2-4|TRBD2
CASSLEASGKNIQYF
TGTGCCAGCAGTTTAGAGGCTAGCGGCAAAAACATTCAGTACTTC
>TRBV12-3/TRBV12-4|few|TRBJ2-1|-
CASSLGVSDEQFF
TGTGCCAGCAGTTTGGGCGTGTCTGATGAGCAGTTCTTC
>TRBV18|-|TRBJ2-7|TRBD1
CASSPPGQGRYEQYF
TGTGCCAGCTCACCACCGGGACAGGGAAGGTACGAGCAGTACTTC
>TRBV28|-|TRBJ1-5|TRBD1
CASSPQGVQPQHF
TGTGCCAGCAGCCCACAGGGGGTTCAGCCCCAGCATTTT
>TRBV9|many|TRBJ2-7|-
CASSAWDGSMEQYF
TGTGCCAGCAGCGCTTGGGACGGTTCCATGGAGCAGTACTTC
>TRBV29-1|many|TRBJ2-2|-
CSVAPSPGELFF
TGCAGCGTTGCGCCCTCTCCTGGGGAGCTGTTTTTT
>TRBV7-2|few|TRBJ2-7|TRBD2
CASSLASLAGGDEQYF
TGTGCCAGCAGCTTAGCGAGCCTAGCGGGGGGTGACGAGCAGTACTTC
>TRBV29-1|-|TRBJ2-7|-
CSVEIRYEQYF
TGCAGCGTTGAGATCCGCTACGAGCAGTACTTC
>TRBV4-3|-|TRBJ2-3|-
CASSQDLQLTDTQYF
TGCGCCAGCAGCCAAGATCTACAACTCACAGATACGCAGTATTTT
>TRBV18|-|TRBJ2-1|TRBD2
CASRRAGGLTNEQFF
TGTGCCAGCCGACGGGCGGGGGGCCTTACAAATGAGCAGTTCTTC
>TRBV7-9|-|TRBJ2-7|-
CASSSTEYEQYF
TGTGCCAGCAGCTCGACTGAGTACGAGCAGTACTTC
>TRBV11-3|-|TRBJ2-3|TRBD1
CASEIRGIPDTQYF
TGTGCCAGCGAAATCAGGGGGATACCAGATACGCAGTATTTT
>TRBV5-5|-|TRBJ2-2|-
CASSLVEGWELFF
TGTGCCAGCAGCTTAGTAGAAGGTTGGGAGCTGTTTTTT
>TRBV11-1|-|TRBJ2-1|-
CVSSAPDPGNEQFF
TGTGTCAGCAGCGCACCCGACCCCGGCAATGAGCAGTTCTTC
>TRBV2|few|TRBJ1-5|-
CASSIGGGRSNQPQHF
TGTGCCAGCAGTATCGGCGGGGGCCGCAGCAATCAGCCCCAGCATTTT
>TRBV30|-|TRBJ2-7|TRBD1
CAWSVSQGAWEQYF
TGTGCCTGGAGTGTATCTCAGGGGGCGTGGGAGCAGTACTTC
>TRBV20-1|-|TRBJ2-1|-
CSATRENEQFF
TGCAGTGCTACTAGGGAGAATGAGCAGTTCTTC
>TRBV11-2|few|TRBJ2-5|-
CASSLVFGEEETQYF
TGTGCCAGCAGCTTAGTTTTTGGGGAGGAAGAGACCCAGTACTTC
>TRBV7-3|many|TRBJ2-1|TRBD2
CASSLGREGANEQFF
TGTGCCAGCAGCTTAGGGCGGGAGGGGGCCAATGAGCAGTTCTTC
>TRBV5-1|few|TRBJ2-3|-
CASKEGWGDTQYF
TGCGCCAGCAAGGAGGGGTGGGGAGATACGCAGTATTTT
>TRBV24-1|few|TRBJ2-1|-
CATSDLGSLGDEQFF
TGTGCCACCAGTGATTTGGGCAGCCTAGGGGATGAGCAGTTCTTC
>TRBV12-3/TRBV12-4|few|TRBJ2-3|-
CASSLRGISTDTQYF
TGTGCCAGCAGTTTAAGGGGGATTAGCACAGATACGCAGTATTTT
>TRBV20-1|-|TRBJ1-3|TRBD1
CSARRQGSGNTIYF
TGCAGTGCTAGAAGACAGGGGTCTGGAAACACCATATATTTT
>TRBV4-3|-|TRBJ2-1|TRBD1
CASSQDLAGGISYNEQFF
TGCGCCAGCAGCCAAGATCTGGCAGGGGGAATCTCCTACAATGAGCAGTTCTTC
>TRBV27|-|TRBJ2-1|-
CASRIIGYVRKNEQFF
TGTGCCAGCAGAATTATCGGGTATGTTAGAAAAAATGAGCAGTTCTTC
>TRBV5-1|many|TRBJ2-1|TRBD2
CASSAGLAGAYNEQFF
TGCGCCAGCAGCGCTGGACTAGCGGGAGCCTACAATGAGCAGTTCTTC
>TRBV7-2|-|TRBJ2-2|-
CASSYRAGHNTGELFF
TGTGCCAGCAGCTACCGAGCGGGACATAACACCGGGGAGCTGTTTTTT
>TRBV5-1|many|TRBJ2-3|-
CASSLEGQYTDTQYF
TGCGCCAGCAGCTTGGAAGGGCAGTACACAGATACGCAGTATTTT
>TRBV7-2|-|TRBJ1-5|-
CASSLQIHSNQPQHF
TGTGCCAGCAGTCTACAGATCCATAGCAATCAGCCCCAGCATTTT
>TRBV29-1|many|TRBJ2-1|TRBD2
CSVDPSGRGLGEQFF
TGCAGCGTTGATCCGAGCGGGAGGGGACTTGGTGAGCAGTTCTTC
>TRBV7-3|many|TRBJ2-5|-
CASSRRDGPSETQYF
TGTGCCAGCAGCCGACGGGACGGGCCCTCGGAGACCCAGTACTTC
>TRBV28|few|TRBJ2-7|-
CATRKAGSYEQYF
TGTGCCACCCGGAAGGCGGGGTCCTACGAGCAGTACTTC
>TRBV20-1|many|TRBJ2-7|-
CSAGHLSYEQYF
TGCAGTGCTGGACACCTCTCCTACGAGCAGTACTTC
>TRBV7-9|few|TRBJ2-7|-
CASSFGGQGEVYEQYF
TGTGCCAGCAGCTTCGGAGGGCAGGGGGAGGTCTACGAGCAGTACTTC
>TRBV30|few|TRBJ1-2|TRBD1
CAWSVGQGANYGYTF
TGTGCCTGGAGTGTTGGGCAGGGGGCGAACTATGGCTACACCTTC
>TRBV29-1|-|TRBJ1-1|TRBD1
CSVHRQGPVTEAFF
TGCAGCGTTCACCGACAGGGGCCGGTCACTGAAGCTTTCTTT
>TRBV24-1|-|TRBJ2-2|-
CATSDYNTGELFF
TGTGCCACCAGTGACTACAACACCGGGGAGCTGTTTTTT
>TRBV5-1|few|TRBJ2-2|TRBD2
CASSPGTMTGELFF
TGCGCCAGCAGCCCCGGGACTATGACCGGGGAGCTGTTTTTT
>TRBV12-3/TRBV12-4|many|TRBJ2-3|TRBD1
CASTLRPGQGTDTQYF
TGTGCCAGCACCCTAAGGCCGGGACAGGGCACAGATACGCAGTATTTT
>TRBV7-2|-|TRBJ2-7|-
CASSLIPGPSSYEQYF
TGTGCCAGCAGCTTAATCCCGGGTCCCAGCTCCTACGAGCAGTACTTC
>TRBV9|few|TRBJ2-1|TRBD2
CASSPWSSGTYNEQFF
TGTGCCAGCAGCCCTTGGTCTAGCGGGACATACAATGAGCAGTTCTTC
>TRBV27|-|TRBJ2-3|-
CASSPRPGTLGPDTQYF
TGTGCCAGCAGTCCCCGTCCCGGGACCCTTGGACCAGATACGCAGTATTTT
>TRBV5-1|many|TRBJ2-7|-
CASSLGDGTYEQYF
TGCGCCAGCAGCTTGGGAGACGGAACCTACGAGCAGTACTTC
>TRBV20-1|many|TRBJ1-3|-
CSALQTYSGNTIYF
TGCAGTGCCCTACAAACGTACTCTGGAAACACCATATATTTT
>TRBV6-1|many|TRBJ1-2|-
CASTLVQGIDRDYGYTF
TGTGCCAGCACCCTAGTCCAAGGGATTGACAGAGACTATGGCTACACCTTC
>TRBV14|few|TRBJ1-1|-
CASSQVRGAEAFF
TGTGCCAGCAGCCAAGTACGAGGGGCTGAAGCTTTCTTT
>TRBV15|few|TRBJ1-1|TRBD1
CATSRGQGGTEAFF
TGTGCCACCAGCAGGGGCCAGGGGGGCACTGAAGCTTTCTTT